These 25 T cell receptor beta chains originate from one sample sequenced in a study of metastatic and nonmetastatic thyroid tumors. With MiXCR, TCRdb called clones anew from the PCR reads. The sample has 35,000 to 50,000 clones; approximately 20% are singletons. Prior to thyroid surgery, none of the patients had received any treatment. Sequencing used blood. These receptor sequences come from a female donor with papillary thyroid cancer or a benign thyroid nodule (not recorded which). Some clones in this sample may be carry-over from other donors' samples.

This clone occurred many times. This sequence may be a read error, since a much larger clone differs from it by one base. Other DNA sequences in the same sample also yield this CDR3. The chain employs TRBV28 and TRBJ2-7; a possible D gene is TRBD2 (5 bases). CDR1 is MDHEN, CDR2 SYDVKM, per germline. The CDR3 is 12 residues long. DNA of the CDR3: TGTGCCAGCAGTCGACCCCCGAGGGAGCAATACTTC. Protein product: CASSRPPREQYF.

The rearrangement uses TRBV6-1 and TRBJ2-7; TRBD1 matches at 7 bases. The germline V gene encodes CDR1 MNHNS and CDR2 SASEGT. The CDR3 length is 14 residues. The junction had 6 bases not matched to a gene; V was cut back by 7 bases and J by 0 bases. DNA for the CDR3: TGTGCCAGCAAACGACAGGGAAACTCCTACGAGCAGTACTTC. Its protein product is CASKRQGNSYEQYF.

This clone was detected many times. One end of the junction fails to match germline, which may point to a read error. The rearrangement joins TRBV7-7 to TRBJ2-1; TRBD2 matches at 8 bases. The CDR3 covers 15 residues. The V gene's germline CDR1 is SSHAT and CDR2 FNYEAQ (reference sequence). For the CDR3, the DNA is TGTGCTAGCAGCTTGAGCGGGAGTACCCACAATGAGCAGTTCTTC. Amino acid sequence: CASSLSGSTHNEQFF.

This clone occurred many times. V and J are TRBV11-2 and TRBJ2-7; 7 bases line up with TRBD2. The CDR3 has 15 residues. Per germline, CDR1 SGHAT and CDR2 FQNNGV. V lost 5 bases to trimming and J lost 0 bases; unmatched junction nucleotides: 7. As DNA, the CDR3 is TGTGCCAGCAGCCTCCGCCAGCGGGGCTCCTACGAGCAGTACTTC. The encoded protein is CASSLRQRGSYEQYF.

This clone was seen repeatedly, ten times or more. V usage is TRBV7-9 and J usage is TRBJ2-7; D gene uncertain. V was trimmed by 5 bases and J by 0 bases, leaving 14 bases between them. The CDR3 covers 15 residues. Germline loops: CDR1 SEHNR, CDR2 FQNEAQ (reference sequence). The CDR3: CASSDSLASSYEQYF. In nucleotides, the CDR3 is TGTGCCAGCAGCGACTCCCTGGCGAGCTCCTACGAGCAGTACTTC.

This clone was counted many times. This chain uses TRBV3-1 with TRBJ2-7; possible D gene TRBD2, 6 bases. With 0 bases removed from V and 10 bases from J, the gap between germline ends came to 13 bases. From germline, CDR1 is LGHDT and CDR2 YNNKEL (reference sequence). This CDR3 spans 13 amino acids. CDR3 sequence reads: CASSQDRREFQYF. CDR3 in DNA: TGTGCCAGCAGCCAAGATAGGCGGGAATTTCAGTACTTC.

This clone was observed at least ten times. The chain combines TRBV3-1 with TRBJ2-7; 9 bases align to TRBD1. The CDR3 extends over 14 amino acids. After removal of 4 bases from V and 2 bases from J, the junction contained 3 bases not matched to a gene. Germline loops: CDR1 LGHDT, CDR2 YNNKEL (reference sequence). The CDR3 protein is CASSLGQGTYEQYF. The CDR3 DNA is TGTGCCAGCAGCCTGGGACAGGGTACCTACGAGCAGTACTTC.

The table lists this clone with many counts. V gene TRBV19 combines with J gene TRBJ1-2, with TRBD1 identical over 7 bases. Germline-derived CDR1 and CDR2 are LNHDA and SQIVND (reference sequence). The CDR3 is 15 residues long. Trimming at V came to 7 bases and at J to 2 bases, leaving 10 bases not matched to a gene. CDR3 amino acids: CASKPIGGQNYGYTF. DNA of the CDR3: TGTGCCAGTAAACCCATCGGGGGACAGAACTATGGCTACACCTTC.

This clone has a handful of counts. A read error may be the cause here, since a much bigger clone is one base away. This same CDR3 is encoded by further DNA sequences in the sample. V usage is TRBV4-2 and J usage is TRBJ1-2; D is unresolved. Between the trimmed V and J ends, which lost 1 base and 4 bases, there was a span of 10 bases. Germline CDR1 LGHNA, CDR2 YNFKEQ. The CDR3 runs 14 residues. The CDR3 region has the DNA TGTGCCAGCAGCCAAGGAACAGAGACCTATGGCTACACCTTC. Its protein product is CASSQGTETYGYTF.

This clone showed up many times. J is TRBJ2-1 and V is TRBV4-3; 11 nucleotides line up with TRBD2. Germline V lookup: CDR1 LGHNA, CDR2 YSLEER. V was clipped by 5 bases and J by 9 bases; unmatched bases: 9. This CDR3 has 15 amino acids. Here the CDR3 reads CASSYLAGGPGEQFF. CDR3 nucleotide sequence: TGCGCCAGCAGCTATTTAGCGGGAGGGCCCGGTGAGCAGTTCTTC.

In this sample, this clone turned up a few times. The chain employs TRBV6-1 and TRBJ2-3; D unresolved. V lost 7 bases to trimming and J lost 0 bases, with 11 bases between them. The CDR3 covers 14 residues. In germline, CDR1 is MNHNS, CDR2 SASEGT. The CDR3 nucleotides read TGTGCCAGCACTAACCCCACTAGCACAGATACGCAGTATTTT. It specifies CASTNPTSTDTQYF.

This clone qualifies as medium-sized. This chain uses TRBV19 with TRBJ1-2; the D gene is possibly TRBD1 (5 bases). The CDR3 length is 14 residues. In germline, CDR1 is LNHDA, CDR2 SQIVND (reference sequence). Deletions cut 2 bases from V and 3 bases from J, with 10 bases between. CDR3 DNA sequence: TGTGCCAGTAGTATATCCCAGGGAGACTATGGCTACACCTTC. This encodes CASSISQGDYGYTF.

At least ten counts were recorded for this clone. The chain employs TRBV3-1 and TRBJ2-5; D may match TRBD1 or TRBD2 (6 bases each). The germline V gene has CDR1 LGHDT and CDR2 YNNKEL (reference sequence). Deletions cut 4 bases from V and 5 bases from J, with 14 bases between. CDR3 length equals 14 residues. This CDR3 is CASSPRIGGETQYF. CDR3 DNA: TGTGCCAGCAGCCCAAGGATAGGGGGGGAGACCCAGTACTTC.

The chain joins TRBV6-2 or TRBV6-3 to TRBJ2-7; the match to TRBD2 covers 11 bases. The CDR3 sequence is 15 residues long. Unmatched junction bases numbered 3, after V lost 0 bases and J lost 5 bases. Germline V CDR1 and CDR2: MNHEY, SVGEGT. The CDR3 region is CASSYSSGGDNEQYF. The CDR3 DNA reads as TGTGCCAGCAGTTACTCTAGCGGGGGGGATAACGAGCAGTACTTC.

The CDR3 DNA sequence: TGTGCCAGCAGCCGGACAGCCTACGAGCAGTACTTC. The encoded protein is CASSRTAYEQYF. The chain is built from TRBV28 and TRBJ2-7; a weak D match, TRBD1 (6 bases). The CDR3 is 12 residues long. V lost 6 bases to trimming and J lost 2 bases, with 8 bases between them. Germline V CDR1 and CDR2: MDHEN, SYDVKM.

There are many counts of this clone. V gene TRBV28 combines with J gene TRBJ2-3, with 12 bases aligning to TRBD2. Germline CDR1 reads MDHEN; CDR2 reads SYDVKM. The CDR3 sequence is 15 residues long. Trimming cost V 7 bases and J 1 base; bases outside gene matches: 3. The CDR3 coding sequence is TGTGCCAGCACCCGACTAGCGGGAGGCACAGATACGCAGTATTTT. Encoded protein: CASTRLAGGTDTQYF.

Concerning this clone itself: A much bigger clone sits one base away, suggesting this may be a read error. The chain recombines TRBV19 with TRBJ2-5, with TRBD2 as a possible D gene (6 bases). Trimming pared 7 bases from V and 2 bases from J, leaving 17 bases between. Germline loops: CDR1 LNHDA, CDR2 SQIVND (reference sequence). This CDR3 contains 15 residues. The CDR3 DNA sequence: TGTGCCAGTATTATTTGGGGACTGGGACAAGAGACCCAGTACTTC. This gives the protein CASIIWGLGQETQYF.

This chain links TRBV14 with TRBJ2-2; 11 nucleotides line up with TRBD2. From germline, CDR1 is SGHDN and CDR2 FVKESK. The V segment lost 0 bases and the J segment 8 bases; nucleotides outside the gene matches: 2. This CDR3 comprises 15 residues. The CDR3 sequence: CASSQELAGAGELFF. The CDR3 DNA reads as TGTGCCAGCAGCCAAGAACTAGCGGGAGCGGGGGAGCTGTTTTTT.

This clone has at least ten counts. The chain uses TRBV28 and TRBJ1-2; no definite D call. In germline, CDR1 is MDHEN, CDR2 SYDVKM. V lost 7 bases and J lost 6, with 12 bases in between. CDR3 length: 12 amino acids. The CDR3 DNA follows: TGTGCCAGCACCGCTTTAGGGAATGGCTACACCTTC. It is translated as CASTALGNGYTF.

Written as DNA, the CDR3 is TGTGCCAGCAGTTTAGGGCAGAGAGTAAGCTCCTACAATGAGCAGTTCTTC. Translating it yields CASSLGQRVSSYNEQFF. The rearrangement joins TRBV12-3 or TRBV12-4 to TRBJ2-1; no clear D. V was clipped by 1 base and J by 0 bases, with 13 bases between them. CDR3 length: 17 residues.

This clone was seen at least ten times. The rearrangement joins TRBV25-1 to TRBJ2-5, with 11 bases that match TRBD1. The CDR3 has 15 amino acids. With V trimmed by 4 bases and J by 4 bases, 5 bases remained unmatched. The germline CDR1 and CDR2 sequences are MGHDK and SYGVNS. The CDR3, as DNA: TGTGCCAGCAGTGGGCCGGGACAGGGGGGAGAGACCCAGTACTTC. Its protein product is CASSGPGQGGETQYF.

Details on this clone: A much larger clone sits a single nucleotide away, making a read error possible. Other DNA sequences in this specimen translate into the identical CDR3. The V gene is TRBV3-1, the J gene TRBJ2-3; 10 nucleotides match TRBD2. CDR1 and CDR2 from the germline V gene are LGHDT and YNNKEL (reference sequence). V was clipped by 6 bases and J by 4 bases; unmatched bases: 13. The CDR3 loop spans 17 amino acids. The CDR3 DNA reads TGTGCCAGCAGTCACGAACGGCTAGCGGGAGTCCCAGATACGCAGTATTTT. It specifies CASSHERLAGVPDTQYF.

Details on this clone: A read error may produce the germline difference seen at one junction end. The chain links TRBV19 to TRBJ2-1, with D unclear. The CDR3 is 15 amino acids. CDR1 is LNHDA, CDR2 SQIVND, per germline (reference sequence). The CDR3 spells CDSSILGGIYNEQFF. The CDR3 bases are TGTGACAGTAGTATTCTGGGCGGTATCTACAATGAGCAGTTCTTC.

This clone occurred many times. CDR3 sequence (DNA): TGTGCCAGCAGGCAAACAGGGGGGCTAAGCGGCACTGAAGCTTTCTTT. Translation: CASRQTGGLSGTEAFF. This chain connects TRBV11-1 to TRBJ1-1; TRBD1 matches at 8 bases. The CDR3 spans 16 residues. V dropped 6 bases and J dropped 4; count of bases not matched to a gene: 13. Germline lookup yields CDR1 SGHAT and CDR2 FQDESV (reference sequence).

About this clone: Germline is not matched at one junction end, which may reflect a read error. The J gene is TRBJ1-6, the V gene TRBV20-1; 10 positions agree with TRBD1. The germline V gene has CDR1 DFQATT and CDR2 SNEGSKA (reference sequence). CDR3 length: 16 residues. The CDR3 reads CSSSPSDRGRNSPLHF. Here the CDR3 DNA reads TGCAGTTCTAGCCCCTCTGACAGGGGGCGGAATTCACCCCTCCACTTT.